These 27 T cell receptor beta chains came from one sample sequenced in a study of T-cell reconstitution after alpha-beta-depleted transplantation in children. Unique molecular identifiers were used to barcode this TCRbeta library. TCRdb re-called the PCR reads with MiXCR, one entry per CDR3 protein. The profile covers about 980,000 distinct CDR3 sequences, with around 30% appearing a single time and approximately 30% taken by the ten largest. The sample here was PBMCs, mostly from graft donor cells, taken 360 days after TCRalphabeta/CD19-depleted stem cell transplant. The source is a boy less than two years old who had a stem cell transplant for SCID, so the T cells may come from the graft donor.

The gene calls are TRBV2 and TRBJ2-5; 7 bases are a match to TRBD2. Germline-derived CDR1 and CDR2 are SNHLY and FYNNEI. The CDR3 is 15 residues long. V was pared by 7 bases and J by 1 base, with 9 bases of the junction left unmatched. CDR3 coding DNA: TGTGCCAGCACGCGGCGGGGGATCTCCCAAGAGACCCAGTACTTC. Translation gives CASTRRGISQETQYF.

This clonotype showed up just once. The chain recombines TRBV6-5 with TRBJ1-1; D might be TRBD1 (5 bases). The CDR3 spans 19 residues. The V end was cut by 0 bases, the J end by 5 bases, with 25 bases between. Germline CDR1 and CDR2: MNHEY and SVGAGI. CDR3 residues: CASSYSGYALRAGETEAFF. The CDR3 DNA reads as TGTGCCAGCAGTTACTCGGGGTACGCGCTCAGGGCGGGAGAAACTGAAGCTTTCTTT.

This clonotype was seen a handful of times. V and J are TRBV24-1 and TRBJ2-3, with D hard to call. Between the trimmed V and J ends, which lost 4 bases and 3 bases, there was a span of 4 bases. CDR3 size: 12 residues. The germline V gene encodes CDR1 KGHDR and CDR2 SFDVKD. DNA of the CDR3: TGTGCCACCAGTGAGCGGACAGATACGCAGTATTTT. It encodes CATSERTDTQYF.

The chain recombines TRBV7-9 with TRBJ2-7; a weak D match, TRBD2 (5 bases). Germline lookup yields CDR1 SEHNR and CDR2 FQNEAQ (reference sequence). V shed 4 bases and J shed 5 bases, with 15 bases lying between them. This CDR3 is 14 amino acids long. CDR3 DNA: TGTGCCAGCAGCTCCGCCGGGTTCGGGGACGAGCAGTACTTC. Protein sequence: CASSSAGFGDEQYF.

This chain uses TRBV5-1 with TRBJ2-2, with 7 bases identical to TRBD1. J gave up 3 bases and V 4 bases, and 9 bases lay outside the gene matches. Germline loops: CDR1 SGHRS, CDR2 YFSETQ. This CDR3 has 16 amino acids. Written as DNA, the CDR3 is TGCGCCAGCAGCACCTCCGGGACAGACTACACCGGGGAGCTGTTTTTT. It specifies CASSTSGTDYTGELFF.

The rearrangement uses TRBV13 and TRBJ2-2; TRBD1 matches 8 bases. In germline, CDR1 is PRHDT, CDR2 FYEKMQ (reference sequence). CDR3 length: 18 amino acids. The junction had 11 bases not matched to a gene; V was cut back by 4 bases and J by 1 base. DNA of the CDR3: TGTGCCAGCAGCTCCTGGGGCCAGGGGGCTTGGAACACCGGGGAGCTGTTTTTT. It codes for CASSSWGQGAWNTGELFF.

The CDR3 nucleotides read TGTGCCACCAGCAGCCGCTTGGGACTACCCCTAACAAGCTACACCTTC. This sequence encodes CATSSRLGLPLTSYTF. This sequence joins TRBV15 and TRBJ1-2, with a weak D call TRBD1 (5 bases). CDR1 is LNHNV, CDR2 YYDKDF, per germline (reference sequence). The germline V and J ends were trimmed by 3 bases and 9 bases, with 23 bases remaining between them. The length of the CDR3 is 16 residues.

This clonotype was seen only a few times. The V call is TRBV5-1, the J call TRBJ2-7; D is perhaps TRBD1 or TRBD2 (5 bases each). There are 14 residues in the CDR3. The V gene's germline CDR1 is SGHRS and CDR2 YFSETQ. V lost 1 base to trimming and J lost 3 bases, with 11 bases between them. The CDR3 protein is CASSLPGTVYEQYF. Here the CDR3 DNA reads TGCGCCAGCAGCTTGCCGGGGACGGTCTACGAGCAGTACTTC. The variable domain in full, completed from reference TRBV5-1 and TRBJ2-7, reads KAGVTQTPRYLIKTRGQQVTLSCSPISGHRSVSWYQQTPGQGLQFLFEYFSETQRNKGNFPGRFSGRQFSNSRSEMNVSTLELGDSALYLCASSLPGTVYEQYFGPGTRLTVT.

In this sample, this clonotype turned up a few times. The chain combines TRBV20-1 with TRBJ1-3, with D unclear. With 6 bases removed from V and 0 bases from J, the gap between germline ends came to 12 bases. CDR1 DFQATT and CDR2 SNEGSKA come from the germline V gene (reference sequence). The CDR3 is made up of 14 amino acids. In DNA, the CDR3 is TGCAGTGCCAGCCAGGTGCCCTCTGGAAACACCATATATTTT. Translation: CSASQVPSGNTIYF.

The V gene is TRBV12-3 or TRBV12-4, the J gene TRBJ2-2, with D maybe TRBD2 (6 bases). V lost 4 bases, J lost 3 bases, and 12 bases lay in between. The CDR3 spans 15 residues. The CDR3, as DNA: TGTGCCAGCAGTTGGGGCGCGGGGTACACCGGGGAGCTGTTTTTT. As protein: CASSWGAGYTGELFF.

The chain links TRBV4-3 to TRBJ1-2, with D perhaps TRBD1 (5 bases). V shed 0 bases and J shed 7 bases, with 12 bases lying between them. Germline CDR1 LGHNA, CDR2 YSLEER. The CDR3 length is 14 residues. The CDR3 coding sequence is TGCGCCAGCAGCCAAGAGCGGACACGGGTTGGCTACACCTTC. This gives the protein CASSQERTRVGYTF.

The V and J genes are TRBV5-1 and TRBJ2-5, with D uncertain. V lost 2 bases to trimming and J lost 2 bases, with 7 bases between them. Germline loops: CDR1 SGHRS, CDR2 YFSETQ. CDR3 length: 13 amino acids. This CDR3 reads CASSLRWQETQYF. CDR3 nucleotides: TGCGCCAGCAGCTTAAGATGGCAAGAGACCCAGTACTTC.

J is TRBJ2-3 and V is TRBV20-1, with D perhaps TRBD2 (7 bases). The CDR3 is made up of 15 amino acids. V was cut by 6 bases and J by 0 bases, with 16 bases left in between. Looked up from germline, CDR1 is DFQATT and CDR2 is SNEGSKA (reference sequence). Here the CDR3 reads CSAPRGGLSTDTQYF. DNA of the CDR3: TGCAGTGCCCCGAGGGGGGGACTGAGCACAGATACGCAGTATTTT.

The J gene is TRBJ2-5, the V gene TRBV3-1; D tentatively fits TRBD1 or TRBD2 (5 bases each). Germline loops: CDR1 LGHDT, CDR2 YNNKEL (reference sequence). The V gene lost 3 bases and the J gene lost 5 bases, with 16 bases spanning the gap. The CDR3 is made up of 15 amino acids. This CDR3 reads CASSQYGDVRETQYF. The CDR3 nucleotides read TGTGCCAGCAGCCAGTACGGGGACGTCCGGGAGACCCAGTACTTC.

The J gene is TRBJ1-2, the V gene TRBV5-8; D is undetermined. The V gene lost 9 bases and the J gene lost 7 bases, with 19 bases spanning the gap. The CDR3 spans 13 residues. Germline V gene data show CDR1 as SGHTS and CDR2 as YDEGEE. In DNA, the CDR3 is TGTGCCATGGGCCCTGGCCCCGTCCTTGGCTACACCTTC. This translates into CAMGPGPVLGYTF.

This clonotype was counted between two and nine times. V gene TRBV6-5 combines with J gene TRBJ1-5; D gene ambiguous. The germline V gene encodes CDR1 MNHEY and CDR2 SVGAGI. Trimming removed 4 bases from V and 5 bases from J, with 12 bases in between. This CDR3 contains 14 residues. The CDR3 DNA sequence: TGTGCCAGCAGTTTGTTGCCAGGCTATCAGCCCCAGCATTTT. Translated, it gives CASSLLPGYQPQHF.

The J gene is TRBJ2-1, the V gene TRBV12-3 or TRBV12-4; 10 bases are a match to TRBD2. V was clipped by 3 bases and J by 5 bases; unmatched bases: 4. CDR3 length equals 15 residues. Written as DNA, the CDR3 is TGTGCCAGCAGTTTTTATAGCGGGGGGCACAATGAGCAGTTCTTC. Translating gives CASSFYSGGHNEQFF.

The rearrangement links TRBV6-5 to TRBJ2-1, with 9 bases fitting TRBD2. The V and J ends lost 2 bases and 9 bases, in that order; junction bases with no gene match: 5. This CDR3 is built from 14 residues. CDR1 is MNHEY, CDR2 SVGAGI, per germline. DNA for the CDR3: TGTGCCAGCAGTTACGGACTAGCGAGGGGTGAGCAGTTCTTC. Its translation is CASSYGLARGEQFF.

The J gene is TRBJ2-7, the V gene TRBV2; possibly TRBD2 for D (5 bases). The CDR3 covers 14 residues. Germline V lookup: CDR1 SNHLY, CDR2 FYNNEI. V was clipped by 0 bases and J by 4 bases, with 10 bases between them. The CDR3 nucleotides read TGTGCCAGCAGTGAAGCGCGGGCCCATTACGAGCAGTACTTC. This gives the protein CASSEARAHYEQYF.

J is TRBJ1-6 and V is TRBV12-3 or TRBV12-4; 8 bases fit TRBD1. This CDR3 is 15 amino acids long. Losses at the gene ends were 4 bases for V and 7 bases for J; bases not matched to a gene: 6. The CDR3 coding sequence is TGTGCCAGCAGTTCCCAGGGGGCTGGGAATTCACCCCTCCACTTT. Its protein is CASSSQGAGNSPLHF.

The chain couples TRBV15 to TRBJ2-7, with no clear D. Germline-derived CDR1 and CDR2 are LNHNV and YYDKDF (reference sequence). Trimming took off 2 bases at V and 3 bases at J, with 20 bases between the two ends. The CDR3 consists of 17 residues. The CDR3 DNA sequence: TGTGCCACCAGCAGATCCGTCCGGACCGGATCTTTCTACGAGCAGTACTTC. Translating gives CATSRSVRTGSFYEQYF.

This clonotype was counted between two and nine times. This chain links TRBV7-2 with TRBJ2-1, with D perhaps matching TRBD2 (7 bases). From germline, CDR1 is SGHTA and CDR2 FQGNSA. Between the trimmed V and J ends, which lost 5 bases and 6 bases, there was a span of 11 bases. The CDR3 runs to 13 residues. The CDR3 is CASSPRGANEQFF. The CDR3 nucleotides are TGTGCCAGCAGCCCCCGGGGGGCCAATGAGCAGTTCTTC.

This clonotype was picked up a small number of times. The chain joins TRBV12-3 or TRBV12-4 to TRBJ1-4, with D possibly TRBD1 on 5 matching bases. This CDR3 has 17 residues. Trimming removed 6 bases at V and 3 bases at J, with 20 bases between. CDR3 sequence (DNA): TGTGCCAGCAGCCCCCTAGACAAGGGGATTTCTAATGAAAAACTGTTTTTT. Translating it yields CASSPLDKGISNEKLFF.

This clonotype was counted a few times. The chain has TRBV5-5 and TRBJ2-5; weak D call: TRBD2 (5 bases). This CDR3 is 15 amino acids long. V lost 1 base, J lost 5 bases, and 15 bases lay in between. Germline CDR1 and CDR2: SGHKS and YYEKEE (reference sequence). In DNA form, the CDR3 reads TGTGCCAGCAGCTTGCAGCGGCGGGTTTCGGAGACCCAGTACTTC. Residues: CASSLQRRVSETQYF. Combining the CDR3 with reference TRBV5-5 and TRBJ2-5 gives the whole variable domain DAGVTQSPTHLIKTRGQQVTLRCSPISGHKSVSWYQQVLGQGPQFIFQYYEKEERGRGNFPDRFSARQFPNYSSELNVNALLLGDSALYLCASSLQRRVSETQYFGPGTRLLVL.

This clonotype was detected only a few times. The gene calls are TRBV4-2 and TRBJ2-7; unclear D gene. The V gene's germline CDR1 is LGHNA and CDR2 YNFKEQ. Trimming pared 0 bases from V and 5 bases from J, leaving 14 bases between. The CDR3 has 15 residues. The DNA for the CDR3 is TGTGCCAGCAGCCAAGATCTCGCGGTATCAGACGAGCAGTACTTC. Protein: CASSQDLAVSDEQYF.

This clonotype was seen a handful of times. The chain couples TRBV3-1 to TRBJ2-1, with D possibly being TRBD2 (6 bases). The V gene lost 1 base and the J gene lost 8 bases, with 18 bases spanning the gap. The CDR3 contains 16 residues. Per germline, CDR1 LGHDT and CDR2 YNNKEL (reference sequence). The CDR3 DNA reads as TGTGCCAGCAGCCAAGGTCGGTGGAGGGTGGTCGATGAGCAGTTCTTC. The encoded protein is CASSQGRWRVVDEQFF.

This chain links TRBV5-5 with TRBJ2-5; D may be TRBD1 (5 bases). Germline lookup yields CDR1 SGHKS and CDR2 YYEKEE (reference sequence). Deletions cut 4 bases from V and 4 bases from J, with 17 bases between. The CDR3 sequence is 15 residues long. CDR3 sequence (DNA): TGTGCCAGCAGCGTAAGGGGCCCCCCAGGAGAGACCCAGTACTTC. Its translation: CASSVRGPPGETQYF.